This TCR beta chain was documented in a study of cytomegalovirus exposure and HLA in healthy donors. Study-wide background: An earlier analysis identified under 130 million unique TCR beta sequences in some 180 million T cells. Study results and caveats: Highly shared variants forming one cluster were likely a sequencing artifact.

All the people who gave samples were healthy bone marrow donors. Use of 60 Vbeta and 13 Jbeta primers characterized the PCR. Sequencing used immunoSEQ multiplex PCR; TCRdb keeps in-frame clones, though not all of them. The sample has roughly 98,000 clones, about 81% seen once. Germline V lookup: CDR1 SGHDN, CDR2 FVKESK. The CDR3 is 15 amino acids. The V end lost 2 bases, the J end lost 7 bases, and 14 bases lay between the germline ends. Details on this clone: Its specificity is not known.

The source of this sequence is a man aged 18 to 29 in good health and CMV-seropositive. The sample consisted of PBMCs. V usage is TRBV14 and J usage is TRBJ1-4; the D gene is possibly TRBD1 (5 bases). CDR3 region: CASSQSAGRGEKLFF. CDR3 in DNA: TGTGCCAGCAGCCAAAGCGCGGGACGAGGTGAAAAACTGTTTTTT.